This T cell receptor beta chain was captured by sequencing in a study of T cells in localized non-small cell lung cancer. Produced via immunoSEQ multiplex PCR; TCRdb's table is partial and in-frame only. Of about 5,100 clones in the sample, 35% to 55% are singletons; the top ten hold around 17%. Germline V gives CDR1 MNHGY, CDR2 SVAAGI. The CDR3 is 18 amino acids. J gave up 1 base and V 8 bases, and 8 bases lay outside the gene matches. This clone was counted a few times. Its antigen is still unknown. The study's findings and limits: Adjacent lung exhibited a median of about 50 among the 100 most abundant tumor clones.

This chain connects TRBV6-9 to TRBJ2-2; 15 bases align to TRBD2. The clonotype originates from a man aged 35-75 years with stage I lung adenocarcinoma. The specimen was lung tumor tissue, collected before any cancer treatment. CDR3 in amino acids: CASRFGLAGGLNTGELFF. CDR3 coding DNA: TGTGCCAGCCGTTTCGGACTAGCGGGGGGGTTGAACACCGGGGAGCTGTTTTTT.